Ten or more counts support the clone carrying this T cell receptor beta chain. Germline values: CDR1 SGHTA, CDR2 FQGTGA. V gave up 1 base and J gave up 4 bases; unmatched junction bases: 8. The CDR3 contains 16 residues. The time point denotes: newly diagnosed GD, antithyroid drugs for less than 3 months. Construction of the TCR library relied on RNA isolated from PBMCs. With iRepertoire HTBI primers and Arm-PCR of CDR3 regions, TCR beta libraries were built. TCRdb passed the multiplex PCR reads through MiXCR, listing each CDR3 protein once. The sample shows some 410,000 distinct CDR3 sequences, around 17% of them seen only once. This entry comes from a study of regulatory T cells in long-lasting Graves disease. These data were also reused for a study on T cells in Graves' hyperthyroidism and ophthalmopathy.

The receptor was derived from a woman aged 25 to 39 with Graves disease. The J gene is TRBJ2-3, the V gene TRBV7-3, with TRBD2 matching 7 bases. The sample in question was peripheral blood mononuclear cells (PBMCs), obtained at new diagnosis, from a patient treated with antithyroid drugs. The DNA of the CDR3 is TGTGCCAGCAGCTTAAATAGCGGGTTGGGGGCAGATACGCAGTATTTT. Its protein product is CASSLNSGLGADTQYF.